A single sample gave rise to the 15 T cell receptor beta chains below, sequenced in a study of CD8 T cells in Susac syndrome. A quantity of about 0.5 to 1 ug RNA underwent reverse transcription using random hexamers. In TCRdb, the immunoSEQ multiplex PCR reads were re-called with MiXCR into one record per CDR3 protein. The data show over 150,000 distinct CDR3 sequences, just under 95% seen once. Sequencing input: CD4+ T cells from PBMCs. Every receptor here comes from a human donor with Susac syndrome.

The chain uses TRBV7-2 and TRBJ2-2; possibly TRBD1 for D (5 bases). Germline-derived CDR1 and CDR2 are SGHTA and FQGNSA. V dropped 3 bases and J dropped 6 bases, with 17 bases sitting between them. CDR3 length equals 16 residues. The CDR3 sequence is CASSLPTDRIAGELFF. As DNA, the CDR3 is TGTGCCAGCAGCTTGCCCACTGACAGAATTGCCGGGGAGCTGTTTTTT.

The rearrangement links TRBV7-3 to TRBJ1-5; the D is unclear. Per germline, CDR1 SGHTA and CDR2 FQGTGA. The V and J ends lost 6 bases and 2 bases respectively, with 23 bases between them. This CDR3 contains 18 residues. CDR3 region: CASRIPGVWGEGNQPQHF. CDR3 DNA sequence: TGTGCCAGCAGGATACCGGGAGTTTGGGGAGAGGGCAATCAGCCCCAGCATTTT.

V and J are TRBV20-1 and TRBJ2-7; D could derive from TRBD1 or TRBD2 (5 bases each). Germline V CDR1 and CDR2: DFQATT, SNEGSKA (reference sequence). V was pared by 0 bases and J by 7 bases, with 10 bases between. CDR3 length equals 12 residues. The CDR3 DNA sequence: TGCAGTGCTAGAGATCAAGAGGGGGAGCAGTACTTC. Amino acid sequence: CSARDQEGEQYF.

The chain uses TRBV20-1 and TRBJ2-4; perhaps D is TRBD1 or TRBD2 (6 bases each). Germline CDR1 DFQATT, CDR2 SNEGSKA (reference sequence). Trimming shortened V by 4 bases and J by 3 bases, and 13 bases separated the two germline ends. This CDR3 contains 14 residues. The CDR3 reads CSANDGGFKNIQYF. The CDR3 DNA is TGCAGTGCTAATGACGGGGGCTTCAAAAACATTCAGTACTTC.

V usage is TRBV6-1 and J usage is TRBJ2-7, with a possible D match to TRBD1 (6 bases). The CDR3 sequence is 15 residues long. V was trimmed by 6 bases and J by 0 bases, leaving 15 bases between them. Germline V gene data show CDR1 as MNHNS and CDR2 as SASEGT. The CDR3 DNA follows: TGTGCCAGCAGCCTACAGGGCCTTACCTCCTACGAGCAGTACTTC. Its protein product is CASSLQGLTSYEQYF.

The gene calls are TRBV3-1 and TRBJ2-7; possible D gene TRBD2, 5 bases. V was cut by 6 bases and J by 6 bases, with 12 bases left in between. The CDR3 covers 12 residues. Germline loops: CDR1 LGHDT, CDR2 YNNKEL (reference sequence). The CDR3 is CASSPTSSEQYF. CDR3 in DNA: TGTGCCAGCAGTCCAACTAGTAGCGAGCAGTACTTC.

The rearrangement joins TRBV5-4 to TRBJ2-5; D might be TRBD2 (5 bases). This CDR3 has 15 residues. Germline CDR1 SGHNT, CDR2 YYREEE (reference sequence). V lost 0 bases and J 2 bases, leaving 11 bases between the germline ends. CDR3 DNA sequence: TGTGCCAGCAGCTTGGCGTCTACTAGACAAGAGACCCAGTACTTC. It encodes CASSLASTRQETQYF.

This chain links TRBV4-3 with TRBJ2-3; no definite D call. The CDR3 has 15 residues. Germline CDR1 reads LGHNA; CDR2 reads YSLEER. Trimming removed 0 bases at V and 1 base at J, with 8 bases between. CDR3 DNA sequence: TGCGCCAGCAGCCAAGAGTTGTCCGGCACAGATACGCAGTATTTT. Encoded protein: CASSQELSGTDTQYF.

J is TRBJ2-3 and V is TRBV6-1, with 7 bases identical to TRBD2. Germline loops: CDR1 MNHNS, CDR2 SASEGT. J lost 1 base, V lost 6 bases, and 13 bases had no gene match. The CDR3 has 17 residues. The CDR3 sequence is CASRPKGGIHGTDTQYF. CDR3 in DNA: TGTGCCAGCAGACCGAAGGGAGGGATTCACGGCACAGATACGCAGTATTTT.

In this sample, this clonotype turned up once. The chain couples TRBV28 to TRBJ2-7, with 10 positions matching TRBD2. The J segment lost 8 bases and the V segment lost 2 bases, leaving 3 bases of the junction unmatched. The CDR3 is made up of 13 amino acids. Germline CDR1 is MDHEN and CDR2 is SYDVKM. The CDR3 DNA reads TGTGCCAGCAGTTTAAGCGGGAGGGGGAAGCAGTACTTC. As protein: CASSLSGRGKQYF. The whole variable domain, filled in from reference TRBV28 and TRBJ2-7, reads DVKVTQSSRYLVKRTGEKVFLECVQDMDHENMFWYRQDPGLGLRLIYFSYDVKMKEKGDIPEGYSVSREKKERFSLILESASTNQTSMYLCASSLSGRGKQYFGPGTRLTVT.

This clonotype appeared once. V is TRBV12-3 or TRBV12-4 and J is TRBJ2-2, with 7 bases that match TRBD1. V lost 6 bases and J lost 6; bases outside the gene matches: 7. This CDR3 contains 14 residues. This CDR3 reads CASRLRQGAGELFF. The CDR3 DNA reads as TGTGCCAGCAGACTTCGACAGGGCGCCGGGGAGCTGTTTTTT.

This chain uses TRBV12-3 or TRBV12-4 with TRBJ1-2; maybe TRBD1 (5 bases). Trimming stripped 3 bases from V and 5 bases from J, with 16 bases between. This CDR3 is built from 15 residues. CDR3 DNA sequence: TGTGCCAGCAGTTTTCGAAGGGACTATCAATATGGCTACACCTTC. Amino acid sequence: CASSFRRDYQYGYTF.

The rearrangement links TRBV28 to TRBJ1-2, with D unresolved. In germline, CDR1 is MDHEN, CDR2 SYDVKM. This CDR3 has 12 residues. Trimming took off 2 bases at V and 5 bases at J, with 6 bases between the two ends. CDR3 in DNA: TGTGCCAGCAGTTTAACGAGATATGGCTACACCTTC. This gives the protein CASSLTRYGYTF.

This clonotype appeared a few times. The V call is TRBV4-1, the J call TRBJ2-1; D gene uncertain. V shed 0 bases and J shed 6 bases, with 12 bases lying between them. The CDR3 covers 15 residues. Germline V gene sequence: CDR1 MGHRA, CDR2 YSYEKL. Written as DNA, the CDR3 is TGCGCCAGCAGCCAAGATCAAGGTACTTTCAATGAGCAGTTCTTC. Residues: CASSQDQGTFNEQFF.

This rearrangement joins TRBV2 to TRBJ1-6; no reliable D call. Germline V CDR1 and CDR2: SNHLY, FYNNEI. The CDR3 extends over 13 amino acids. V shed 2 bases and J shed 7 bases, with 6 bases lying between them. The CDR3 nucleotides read TGTGCCAGCAGTGAACACGAAAATTCACCCCTCCACTTT. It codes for CASSEHENSPLHF.